This T cell receptor (beta chain) appears in the sequencing data of a study of cytomegalovirus exposure and HLA in healthy donors. Of note for this clone: The antigen remains unidentified.

Findings of the study overall: First-cohort TCR clusters were later found to tend to co-occur in the 120 or so validation repertoires. The study listed 150 to 200 cytomegalovirus-associated TCR beta chains.

The CDR3 runs 17 residues. Germline CDR1 reads MDHEN; CDR2 reads SYDVKM. Trimming took 5 bases from V and 7 from J; bases not matched to a gene: 11. Clones were sequenced by immunoSEQ multiplex PCR, and TCRdb holds only the in-frame ones, with some missing. Of 90,000 to 150,000 clones listed, approximately 91% are singletons. The origin of this receptor is a man aged 18 to 35 in good health and CMV-seropositive. Sequenced: PBMCs. The chain couples TRBV28 to TRBJ2-5; 15 bases are shared with TRBD2. For the CDR3, the DNA is TGTGCCAGCAGTCAACCGGGACTAGCGGGGGGTGGAGGGACCCAGTACTTC. Amino acids: CASSQPGLAGGGGTQYF.